This T cell receptor (beta chain) was sequenced in a study of T cells in Graves' hyperthyroidism and ophthalmopathy. Findings and limits, study-wide: Blood also showed most of the thyroid clonotypes that were expanded above 0.001. Ophthalmopathy, which appeared later, was predicted by the model a median around 6.9 months before onset. From stable hyperthyroidism, ophthalmopathy was separated by a 13 V-J model.

This clonotype was observed at least ten times. The antigen remains undetermined. RNA transcripts provided the source from which TCR beta CDR3 regions were amplified. The HTBI primer set drove a first-round RT-PCR of the TCR CDR3. TCRdb processed the multiplex PCR reads anew with MiXCR; each CDR3 protein has one entry. The table shows around 580,000 distinct CDR3 sequences, with 16% occurring only once. The germline V and J ends were trimmed by 0 bases and 1 base, with 9 bases remaining between them. The CDR3 runs to 15 residues. Looked up from germline, CDR1 is MDHEN and CDR2 is SYDVKM. Sequencing was done on a sample of blood. This TCR came from a woman in her late teens or twenties with Graves' hyperthyroidism. J is TRBJ2-5 and V is TRBV28; D remains ambiguous. As DNA, the CDR3 is TGTGCCAGCAGTTTATGGGTCCGCACCCAAGAGACCCAGTACTTC. Translation: CASSLWVRTQETQYF.